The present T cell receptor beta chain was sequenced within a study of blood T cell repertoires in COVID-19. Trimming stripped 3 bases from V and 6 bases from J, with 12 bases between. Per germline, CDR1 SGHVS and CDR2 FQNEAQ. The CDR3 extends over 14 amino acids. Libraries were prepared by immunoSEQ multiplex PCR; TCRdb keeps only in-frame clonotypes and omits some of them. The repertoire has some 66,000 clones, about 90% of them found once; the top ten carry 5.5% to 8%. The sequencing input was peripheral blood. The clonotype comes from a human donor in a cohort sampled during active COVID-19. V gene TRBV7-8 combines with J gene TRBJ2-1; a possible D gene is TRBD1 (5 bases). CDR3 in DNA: TGTGCCAGCAGCTTTGGACAACTCCCCAATGAGCAGTTCTTC. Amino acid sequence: CASSFGQLPNEQFF.